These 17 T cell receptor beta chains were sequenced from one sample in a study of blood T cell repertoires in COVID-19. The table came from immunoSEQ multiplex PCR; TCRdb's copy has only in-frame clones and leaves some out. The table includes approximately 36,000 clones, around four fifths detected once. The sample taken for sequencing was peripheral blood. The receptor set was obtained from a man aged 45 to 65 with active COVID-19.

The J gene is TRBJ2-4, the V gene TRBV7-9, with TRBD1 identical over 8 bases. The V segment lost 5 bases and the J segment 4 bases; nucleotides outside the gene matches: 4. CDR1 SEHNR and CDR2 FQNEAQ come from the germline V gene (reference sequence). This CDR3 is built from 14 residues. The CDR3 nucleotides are TGTGCCAGCAGCACCGACAGGGGAAAAAACATTCAGTACTTC. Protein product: CASSTDRGKNIQYF.

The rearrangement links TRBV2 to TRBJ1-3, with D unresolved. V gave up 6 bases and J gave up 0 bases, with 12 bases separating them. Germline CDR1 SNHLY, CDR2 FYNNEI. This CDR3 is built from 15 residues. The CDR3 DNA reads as TGTGCCAGCAGCGGGTTCCACTACTCTGGAAACACCATATATTTT. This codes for CASSGFHYSGNTIYF.

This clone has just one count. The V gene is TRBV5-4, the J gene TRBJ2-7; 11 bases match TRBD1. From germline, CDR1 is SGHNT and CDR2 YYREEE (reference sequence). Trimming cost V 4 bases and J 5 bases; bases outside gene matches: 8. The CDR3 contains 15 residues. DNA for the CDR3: TGTGCCAGCAGCCGCGGACAGGGGGCTTTGAACGAGCAGTACTTC. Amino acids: CASSRGQGALNEQYF. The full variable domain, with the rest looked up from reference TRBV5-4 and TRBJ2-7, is ETGVTQSPTHLIKTRGQQVTLRCSSQSGHNTVSWYQQALGQGPQFIFQYYREEENGRGNFPPRFSGLQFPNYSSELNVNALELDDSALYLCASSRGQGALNEQYFGPGTRLTVT.

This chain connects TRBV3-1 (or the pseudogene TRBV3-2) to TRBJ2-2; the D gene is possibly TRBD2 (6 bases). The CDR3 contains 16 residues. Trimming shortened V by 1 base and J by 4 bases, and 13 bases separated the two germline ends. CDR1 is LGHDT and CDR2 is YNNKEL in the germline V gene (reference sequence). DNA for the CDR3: TGTGCCAGCAGCCAAGTACGAAAGGGAGGCACCGGGGAGCTGTTTTTT. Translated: CASSQVRKGGTGELFF.

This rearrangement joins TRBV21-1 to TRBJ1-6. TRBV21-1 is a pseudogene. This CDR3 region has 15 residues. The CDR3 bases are TGTGCCAGCACCGACGGCGGTAAAGGTTGCTCACCCCTCCACTTT. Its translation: CASTDGGKGCSPLHF.

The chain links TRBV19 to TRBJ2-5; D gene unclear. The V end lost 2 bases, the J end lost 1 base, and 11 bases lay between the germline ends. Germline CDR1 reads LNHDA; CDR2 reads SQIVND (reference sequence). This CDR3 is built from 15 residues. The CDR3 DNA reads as TGTGCCAGTAGTATAAGTCAGGCTCTCCAAGAGACCCAGTACTTC. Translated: CASSISQALQETQYF.

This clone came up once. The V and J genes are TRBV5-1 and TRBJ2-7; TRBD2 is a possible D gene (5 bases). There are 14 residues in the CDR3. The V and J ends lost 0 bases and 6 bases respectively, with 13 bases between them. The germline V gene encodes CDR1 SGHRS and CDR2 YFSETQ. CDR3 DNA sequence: TGCGCCAGCAGCTTGGGGCTTCGAGGGCGCGAGCAGTACTTC. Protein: CASSLGLRGREQYF.

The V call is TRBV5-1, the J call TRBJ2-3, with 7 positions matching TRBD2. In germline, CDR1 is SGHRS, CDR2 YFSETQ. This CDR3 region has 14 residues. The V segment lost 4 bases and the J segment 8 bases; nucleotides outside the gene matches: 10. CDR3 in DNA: TGCGCCAGCAGCGGTAGGGAGGGACTCGGTACGCAGTATTTT. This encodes CASSGREGLGTQYF.

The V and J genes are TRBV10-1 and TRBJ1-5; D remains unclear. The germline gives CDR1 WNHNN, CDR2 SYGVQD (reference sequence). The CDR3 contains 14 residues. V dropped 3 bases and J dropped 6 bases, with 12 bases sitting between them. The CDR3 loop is CASSEFREGQPQHF. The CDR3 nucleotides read TGCGCCAGCAGTGAATTCCGGGAGGGTCAGCCCCAGCATTTT.

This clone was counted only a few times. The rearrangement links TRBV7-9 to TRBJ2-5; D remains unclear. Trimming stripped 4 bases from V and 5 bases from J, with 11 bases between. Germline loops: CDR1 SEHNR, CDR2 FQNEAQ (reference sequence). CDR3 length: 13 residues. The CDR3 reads CASSSLPRETQYF. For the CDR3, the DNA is TGTGCCAGCAGCTCACTACCTAGGGAGACCCAGTACTTC.

CDR3 loop: CASSQAGGNTGELFF. The CDR3 nucleotides read TGTGCCAGCAGCCAAGCGGGGGGGAACACCGGGGAGCTGTTTTTT. This rearrangement joins TRBV7-9 to TRBJ2-2; 9 bases fit TRBD2. This CDR3 comprises 15 residues. The germline CDR1 and CDR2 sequences are SEHNR and FQNEAQ (reference sequence). With 5 bases clipped from V and 1 base from J, the junction kept 2 bases outside the gene matches.

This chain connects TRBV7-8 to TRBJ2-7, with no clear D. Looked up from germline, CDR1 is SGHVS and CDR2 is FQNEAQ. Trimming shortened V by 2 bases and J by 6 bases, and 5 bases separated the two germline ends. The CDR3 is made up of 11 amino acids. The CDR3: CASSLLIEQYF. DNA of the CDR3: TGTGCCAGCAGCTTATTAATCGAGCAGTACTTC.

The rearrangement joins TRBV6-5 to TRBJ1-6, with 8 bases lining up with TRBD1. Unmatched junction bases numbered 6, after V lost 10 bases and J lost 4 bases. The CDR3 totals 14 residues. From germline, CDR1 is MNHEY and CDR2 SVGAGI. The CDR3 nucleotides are TGTGCCACCACCCAGGGGGCATATAATTCACCCCTCCACTTT. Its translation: CATTQGAYNSPLHF.

Here the CDR3 DNA reads TGCGCCAGTACAAGCCAAGAGACCCAGTACTTC. Residues: CASTSQETQYF. The J gene is TRBJ2-5, the V gene TRBV5-1; D not certain. This CDR3 is 11 amino acids long. CDR1 and CDR2 from the germline V gene are SGHRS and YFSETQ. V lost 8 bases, J lost 1 base, and 6 bases lay in between. Based on the CDR3 plus reference TRBV5-1 and TRBJ2-5, the full variable domain is KAGVTQTPRYLIKTRGQQVTLSCSPISGHRSVSWYQQTPGQGLQFLFEYFSETQRNKGNFPGRFSGRQFSNSRSEMNVSTLELGDSALYLCASTSQETQYFGPGTRLLVL.

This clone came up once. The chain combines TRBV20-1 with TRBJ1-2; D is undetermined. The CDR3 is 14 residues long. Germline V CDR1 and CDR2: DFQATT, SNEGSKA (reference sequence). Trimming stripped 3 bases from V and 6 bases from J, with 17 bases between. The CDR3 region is CSASLNRLGHGYTF. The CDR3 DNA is TGCAGTGCTAGTCTAAATCGACTCGGCCATGGCTACACCTTC.

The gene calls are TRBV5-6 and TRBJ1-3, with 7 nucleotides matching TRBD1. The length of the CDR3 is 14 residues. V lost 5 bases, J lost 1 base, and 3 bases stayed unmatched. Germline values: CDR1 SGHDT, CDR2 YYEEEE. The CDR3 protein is CASRATGSGNTIYF. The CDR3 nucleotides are TGTGCCAGCAGAGCGACAGGGTCTGGAAACACCATATATTTT.

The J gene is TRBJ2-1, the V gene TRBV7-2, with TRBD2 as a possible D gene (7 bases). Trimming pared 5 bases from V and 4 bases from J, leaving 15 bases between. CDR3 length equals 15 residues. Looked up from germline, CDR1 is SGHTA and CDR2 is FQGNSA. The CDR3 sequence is CASSTRGARYNEQFF. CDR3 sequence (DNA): TGTGCCAGCAGCACCCGGGGGGCACGGTACAATGAGCAGTTCTTC.